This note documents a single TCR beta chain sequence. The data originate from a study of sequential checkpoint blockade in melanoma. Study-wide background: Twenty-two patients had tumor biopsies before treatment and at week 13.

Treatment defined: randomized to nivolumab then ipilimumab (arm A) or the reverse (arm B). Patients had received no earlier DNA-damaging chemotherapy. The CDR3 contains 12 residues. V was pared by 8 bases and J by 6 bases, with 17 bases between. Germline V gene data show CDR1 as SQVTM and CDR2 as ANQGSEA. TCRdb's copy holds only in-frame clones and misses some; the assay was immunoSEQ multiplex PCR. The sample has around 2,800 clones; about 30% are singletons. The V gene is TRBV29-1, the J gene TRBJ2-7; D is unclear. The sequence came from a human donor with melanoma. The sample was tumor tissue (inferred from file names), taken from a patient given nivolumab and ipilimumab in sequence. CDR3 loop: CSLRTTASEQYF. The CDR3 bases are TGCAGCTTGAGGACCACCGCAAGCGAGCAGTACTTC.